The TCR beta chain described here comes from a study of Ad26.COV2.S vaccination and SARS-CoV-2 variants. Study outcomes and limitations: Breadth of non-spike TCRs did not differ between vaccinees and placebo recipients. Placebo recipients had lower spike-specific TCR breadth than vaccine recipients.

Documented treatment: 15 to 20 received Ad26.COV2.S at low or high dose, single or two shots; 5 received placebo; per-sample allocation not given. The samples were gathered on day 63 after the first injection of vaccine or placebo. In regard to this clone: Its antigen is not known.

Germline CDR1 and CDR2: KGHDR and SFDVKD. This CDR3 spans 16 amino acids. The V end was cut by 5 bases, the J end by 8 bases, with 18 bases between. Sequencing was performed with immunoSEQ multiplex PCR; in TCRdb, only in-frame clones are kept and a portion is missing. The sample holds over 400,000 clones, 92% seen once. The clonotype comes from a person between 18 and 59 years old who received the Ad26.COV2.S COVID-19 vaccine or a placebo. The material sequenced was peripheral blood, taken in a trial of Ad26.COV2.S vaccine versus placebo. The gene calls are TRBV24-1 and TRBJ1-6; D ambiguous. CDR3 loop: CATSARTPLKDSPLHF. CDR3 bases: TGTGCCACCAGTGCTCGGACCCCTTTGAAGGATTCACCCCTCCACTTT.